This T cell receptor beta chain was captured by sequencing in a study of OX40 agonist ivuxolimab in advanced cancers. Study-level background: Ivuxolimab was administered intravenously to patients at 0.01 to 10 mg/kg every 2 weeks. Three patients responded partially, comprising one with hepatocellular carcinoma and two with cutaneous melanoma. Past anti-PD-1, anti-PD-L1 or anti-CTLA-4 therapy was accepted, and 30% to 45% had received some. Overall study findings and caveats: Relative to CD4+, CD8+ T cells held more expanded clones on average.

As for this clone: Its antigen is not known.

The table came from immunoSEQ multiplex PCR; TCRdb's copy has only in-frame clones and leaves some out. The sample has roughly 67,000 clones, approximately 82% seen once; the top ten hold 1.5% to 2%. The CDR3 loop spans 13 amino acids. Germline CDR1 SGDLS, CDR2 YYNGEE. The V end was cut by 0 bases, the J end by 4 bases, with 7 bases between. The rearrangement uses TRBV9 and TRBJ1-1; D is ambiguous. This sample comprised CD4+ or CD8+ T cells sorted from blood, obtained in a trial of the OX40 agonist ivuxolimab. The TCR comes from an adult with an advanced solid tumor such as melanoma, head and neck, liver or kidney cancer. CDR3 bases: TGTGCCAGCAGCGTAGCTGCGGGCACTGAAGCTTTCTTT. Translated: CASSVAAGTEAFF.